The source of this T cell receptor (beta chain) is a study of T cells in tuberculosis. Note on this clone: Its antigen is still unknown.

TCRdb's copy holds only in-frame clones and misses some; the assay was immunoSEQ multiplex PCR. The data contain roughly 30,000 clones, approximately 89% of them seen just once; the ten biggest clones take up 2% to 2.5%. Findings of the study overall: Shorter CDR3-alpha in active tuberculosis partly drove smaller distances.

Sequencing input: PBMCs. The source is a donor aged 10-35 years with latent tuberculosis or without tuberculosis infection.

In DNA form, the CDR3 reads TGTGCCAGCAGCTCACTAGCGGGAGGGCCCACAGATACGCAGTATTTT. This codes for CASSSLAGGPTDTQYF. This chain joins TRBV5-6 and TRBJ2-3; TRBD2 agrees at 13 bases. V was pared by 3 bases and J by 2 bases, with 3 bases of the junction left unmatched. Germline CDR1 is SGHDT and CDR2 is YYEEEE. CDR3 length: 16 amino acids.